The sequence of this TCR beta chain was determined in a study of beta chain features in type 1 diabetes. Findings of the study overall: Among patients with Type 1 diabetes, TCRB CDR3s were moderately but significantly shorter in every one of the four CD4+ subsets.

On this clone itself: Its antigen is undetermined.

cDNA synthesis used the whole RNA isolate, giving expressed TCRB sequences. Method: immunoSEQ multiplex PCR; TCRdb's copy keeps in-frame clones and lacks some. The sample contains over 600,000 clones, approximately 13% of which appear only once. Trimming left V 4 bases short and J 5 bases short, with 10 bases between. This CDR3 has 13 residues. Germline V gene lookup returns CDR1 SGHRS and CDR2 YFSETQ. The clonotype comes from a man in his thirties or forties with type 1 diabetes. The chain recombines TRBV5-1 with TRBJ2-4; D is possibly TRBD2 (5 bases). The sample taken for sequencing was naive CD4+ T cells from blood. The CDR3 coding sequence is TGCGCCAGCAGCCGAGGGTGGGAAAACATTCAGTACTTC. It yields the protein CASSRGWENIQYF.